These T cell receptor beta chains were read from a single sample in a study of blood T cell repertoires in COVID-19. Here immunoSEQ multiplex PCR was the method, and the copy in TCRdb shows in-frame clones only, minus some. The sample holds around 200,000 clones, more than 75% seen once. Sequencing was carried out using peripheral blood. The receptor set was obtained from a woman aged 35 to 49 with COVID-19, enrolled during active disease. CDR3s include the opening cysteine and the closing phenylalanine or tryptophan. D genes are given only for firm matches. Not every row has a clone size; where given, it reads once, few, many or a size class.

cdr3_aa cdr3_nt v_call d_call j_call clone_size cdr3_length
CASSLRTQAQYF TGTGCCAGCAGTTTACGGACTCAGGCGCAGTATTTT TRBV12-3/TRBV12-4 - TRBJ2-3 once 12
CASSSQGQGFNEQFF TGTGCCAGCAGCTCCCAGGGACAGGGATTCAATGAGCAGTTCTTC TRBV11-1 TRBD1 TRBJ2-1 - 15
CASSRQTGSTETQYF TGTGCCAGCAGCCGTCAGACAGGGAGTACGGAGACCCAGTACTTC TRBV7-2 TRBD1 TRBJ2-5 - 15
CASDREVSTEAFF TGTGCCAGCGACAGGGAGGTGTCCACTGAAGCTTTCTTT TRBV2 TRBD1 TRBJ1-1 - 13
CASSPQRGNQPQHF TGTGCCAGTAGTCCCCAGCGGGGCAATCAGCCCCAGCATTTT TRBV19 - TRBJ1-5 - 14
CAAAGTGGPGTNSPLHF TGTGCCGCGGCTGGGACAGGGGGCCCGGGCACTAATTCACCCCTCCACTTT TRBV10-3 TRBD1 TRBJ1-6 - 17
CASSRSGTGVRYGYTF TGTGCCAGTAGTAGATCCGGGACAGGGGTCCGGTATGGCTACACCTTC TRBV19 TRBD1 TRBJ1-2 - 16
CASSQDEGLADVNEQFF TGTGCCAGCAGCCAAGATGAGGGACTAGCGGACGTCAATGAGCAGTTCTTC TRBV4-2 TRBD2 TRBJ2-1 - 17
CSVLTSGGYYEQFF TGCAGCGTCTTGACTAGCGGGGGGTATTATGAGCAGTTCTTC TRBV29-1 TRBD2 TRBJ2-1 - 14
CASSHRTVAKNIQYF TGTGCCAGCAGTCACCGGACAGTAGCCAAAAACATTCAGTACTTC TRBV6-6 - TRBJ2-4 - 15
CASSQDRERGTTDTQYF TGCGCCAGCAGCCAAGATCGGGAGCGGGGGACCACAGATACGCAGTATTTT TRBV4-1 TRBD2 TRBJ2-3 - 17
CASSQDRGVNRLNTEAFF TGTGCCAGCAGCCAAGATCGGGGAGTGAACAGATTGAACACTGAAGCTTTCTTT TRBV4-2 - TRBJ1-1 once 18
CASSYGYIQGDTQYF TGTGCCAGCAGTTACGGGTACATTCAGGGAGATACGCAGTATTTT TRBV6-5 - TRBJ2-3 once 15
CATSTFKGGTGITEAFF TGTGCCACCAGCACTTTTAAAGGTGGGACAGGGATCACTGAAGCTTTCTTT TRBV15 TRBD1 TRBJ1-1 - 17
CASSLDWTWGGGDTQYF TGTGCCAGCAGCTTAGACTGGACATGGGGCGGGGGAGATACGCAGTATTTT TRBV11-2 TRBD2 TRBJ2-3 - 17
CASSSQSSGNTDTQYF TGTGCCAGCAGCTCTCAATCTAGCGGGAACACAGATACGCAGTATTTT TRBV11-3 TRBD2 TRBJ2-3 - 16
CASSRPGNSPLHF TGTGCCAGCAGCCGCCCAGGGAATTCACCCCTCCACTTT TRBV3-1/TRBV3-2 - TRBJ1-6 - 13
CASFPLPRVNTEAFF TGTGCCAGCTTTCCCCTCCCCAGGGTAAACACTGAAGCTTTCTTT TRBV6-5 - TRBJ1-1 few 15
CASSLGTNTEAFF TGTGCCAGCTCACTGGGGACTAACACTGAAGCTTTCTTT TRBV18 - TRBJ1-1 - 13
CAISESQGSNQPQHF TGTGCCATCAGTGAGTCACAGGGGAGCAATCAGCCCCAGCATTTT TRBV10-3 TRBD1 TRBJ1-5 once 15
CASSYDKGEQYF TGTGCCAGCAGTTACGACAAAGGCGAGCAGTACTTC TRBV6-2/TRBV6-3 - TRBJ2-7 many 12
CAWSPPSGRANEQFF TGTGCCTGGAGTCCCCCTAGCGGGAGGGCGAATGAGCAGTTCTTC TRBV30 TRBD2 TRBJ2-1 - 15
CAISNTGTGTTYSNQPQHF TGTGCCATCAGTAATACCGGGACAGGGACCACTTATAGCAATCAGCCCCAGCATTTT TRBV10-3 TRBD1 TRBJ1-5 - 19
CASASGRAAEQYF TGTGCCAGCGCTAGCGGGAGGGCCGCCGAGCAGTACTTC TRBV11-2 TRBD2 TRBJ2-7 - 13
CASSYVRDGGELFF TGTGCCAGCAGTTACGTCCGGGATGGCGGGGAGCTGTTTTTT TRBV6-6 - TRBJ2-2 - 14
CASTQGPVQETQYF TGTGCCAGCACCCAGGGGCCGGTCCAAGAGACCCAGTACTTC TRBV7-2 - TRBJ2-5 - 14
CASSLETGASAEAFF TGTGCCAGCAGCTTGGAGACAGGGGCCAGCGCTGAAGCTTTCTTT TRBV7-9 TRBD1 TRBJ1-1 - 15
CASSYSTGYQPQHF TGTGCCAGCAGTTACTCTACGGGATATCAGCCCCAGCATTTT TRBV6-6 - TRBJ1-5 - 14
CASSPGTGPHGYTF TGTGCCAGCAGCCCTGGGACAGGGCCCCATGGCTACACCTTC TRBV7-2 TRBD1 TRBJ1-2 - 14
CASTIEAGKSREQYF TGCGCCAGCACCATCGAGGCAGGGAAAAGTCGCGAGCAGTACTTC TRBV5-1 - TRBJ2-7 - 15
CASSSGVSNQPQHF TGTGCCAGCAGCTCCGGGGTCAGCAATCAGCCCCAGCATTTT TRBV6-5 - TRBJ1-5 - 14
CASSHAPGLAVYEQYF TGCGCCAGCAGCCATGCTCCGGGACTAGCGGTCTACGAGCAGTACTTC TRBV4-1 TRBD2 TRBJ2-7 few 16
CSVRDSSGANVLTF TGCAGCGTAAGGGACAGCTCTGGGGCCAACGTCCTGACTTTC TRBV29-1 TRBD1 TRBJ2-6 - 14
CASSKGQGNEKLFF TGCGCCAGCAGCAAAGGGCAGGGGAATGAAAAACTGTTTTTT TRBV5-1 - TRBJ1-4 - 14
CSVEDGRVRDTQYF TGCAGCGTTGAGGACGGGAGGGTTAGGGATACGCAGTATTTT TRBV29-1 TRBD2 TRBJ2-3 - 14
CASSYLYRGPNSPLHF TGTGCCAGCAGTTACCTCTACAGGGGCCCTAATTCACCCCTCCACTTT TRBV6-5 TRBD1 TRBJ1-6 - 16
CAISDGGGGYTF TGTGCCATCAGTGACGGGGGTGGTGGCTACACCTTC TRBV10-3 - TRBJ1-2 - 12
CASRRENEKLFF TGTGCCAGCAGGAGGGAAAATGAAAAACTGTTTTTT TRBV2 - TRBJ1-4 - 12
CASSLGAGGYREQFF TGTGCCAGCAGCTTAGGAGCGGGAGGGTACCGGGAGCAGTTCTTC TRBV7-9 TRBD2 TRBJ2-1 - 15
CASSLGDSGYTF TGTGCCAGCAGCTTAGGGGATAGCGGCTACACCTTC TRBV5-4 - TRBJ1-2 - 12
CASRPTIQGNTEAFF TGTGCCAGCAGACCCACTATTCAGGGGAACACTGAAGCTTTCTTT TRBV7-2 - TRBJ1-1 - 15
CASSPPGRDTEAFF TGTGCCAGCTCACCACCGGGCAGGGACACTGAAGCTTTCTTT TRBV18 - TRBJ1-1 few 14
CASREGGHTEAFF TGTGCCAGCAGGGAGGGGGGGCACACTGAAGCTTTCTTT TRBV28 - TRBJ1-1 - 13
CASSPSTGTENHSPLHF TGTGCCAGCAGCCCATCGACCGGGACTGAAAATCATTCACCCCTCCACTTT TRBV9 - TRBJ1-6 - 17
CASSITGSGNTIYF TGTGCCAGTAGTATTACAGGGTCTGGAAACACCATATATTTT TRBV19 - TRBJ1-3 few 14
CACRQGNQPQHF TGTGCCTGTCGACAGGGAAATCAGCCCCAGCATTTT TRBV30 TRBD1 TRBJ1-5 many 12
CASSSDSNYGYTF TGCGCCAGCAGTTCGGACAGTAACTATGGCTACACCTTC TRBV10-1 - TRBJ1-2 few 13
CASPNPGTGAVTQYF TGTGCAAGTCCTAACCCCGGGACAGGGGCTGTGACCCAGTACTTC TRBV12-2 - TRBJ2-5 - 15
CASSRLVPNTGELFF TGTGCCAGCAGCCGACTAGTCCCGAACACCGGGGAGCTGTTTTTT TRBV11-2 - TRBJ2-2 - 15
CASTQGSYNEQFF TGTGCCAGCACCCAGGGTTCCTACAATGAGCAGTTCTTC TRBV2 - TRBJ2-1 - 13
CASSIVGTGNPNEQFF TGTGCCAGTAGTATAGTAGGGACAGGGAACCCCAATGAGCAGTTCTTC TRBV19 TRBD1 TRBJ2-1 once 16
CASSLYLADMGNEQFF TGCGCCAGCAGCTTGTACCTAGCAGATATGGGGAATGAGCAGTTCTTC TRBV5-1 - TRBJ2-1 - 16